Sequencing of this T cell receptor (beta chain) was carried out in a study of cytomegalovirus exposure and HLA in healthy donors. Study-wide background: Both the roughly 120 validation repertoires and the roughly 620 first-cohort repertoires used the same platform, as reported by a later analysis.

Overall study results and limits: Investigators reported 150 to 200 TCR beta chains as tied to cytomegalovirus. Subsequent analysis revealed that first-cohort TCR clusters tended to co-occur in the 110 or so validation repertoires.

The germline V gene has CDR1 SGHRS and CDR2 YFSETQ. The CDR3 spans 14 residues. V was shortened by 4 bases and J by 2 bases, with 10 bases between the two germline ends. In the case of this clone: What it recognizes is unknown.

TCRdb keeps only in-frame clones here, not all; method: immunoSEQ multiplex PCR. The profile shows a few hundred thousand clones, 88% of them singletons. The chain joins TRBV5-1 to TRBJ2-1; a possible D gene is TRBD2 (5 bases). The sequence derives from a man between 25 and 39 years old in good health and CMV-seronegative. Sequences were obtained from PBMCs. CDR3 protein: CASSRDGTYNEQFF. The CDR3 nucleotides read TGCGCCAGCAGCCGTGACGGGACCTACAATGAGCAGTTCTTC.